Presented here are 20 T cell receptor beta chains from one specimen sequenced in a study of blood T cell repertoires in COVID-19. Here immunoSEQ multiplex PCR was the method, and the copy in TCRdb shows in-frame clones only, minus some. The table lists about 180,000 clones, 70% to 85% of them singletons. Sequenced sample: peripheral blood. These receptors came from a human donor in a cohort sampled during active COVID-19.

This clone has more than one count but fewer than ten. The chain combines TRBV6-2 or TRBV6-3 with TRBJ1-2; TRBD1 aligns across 8 bases. Germline-derived CDR1 and CDR2 are MNHEY and SVGEGT. This CDR3 is built from 16 residues. Unmatched junction bases numbered 9, after V lost 2 bases and J lost 4 bases. CDR3 coding DNA: TGTGCCAGCAGTTACCGGAAGGGACAGGATCTCTATGGCTACACCTTC. Amino acid sequence: CASSYRKGQDLYGYTF.

CDR3 loop: CASSLQGSNEQFF. The CDR3 nucleotides are TGTGCCAGCAGCTTGCAGGGGTCGAATGAGCAGTTCTTC. The chain links TRBV5-6 to TRBJ2-1; possible D gene TRBD1, 6 bases. The germline V and J ends were trimmed by 1 base and 7 bases, with 9 bases remaining between them. The CDR3 has 13 amino acids. In germline, CDR1 is SGHDT, CDR2 YYEEEE.

This clone was picked up one time. The chain is built from TRBV18 and TRBJ1-2, with 8 bases aligning to TRBD1. J lost 5 bases, V lost 1 base, and 3 bases had no gene match. The CDR3 has 14 amino acids. Germline V CDR1 and CDR2: KGHSH, LQKENI. Here the CDR3 reads CASSPLRTGYGYTF. The CDR3 bases are TGTGCCAGCTCACCACTTCGGACAGGGTATGGCTACACCTTC.

V gene TRBV29-1 combines with J gene TRBJ2-6, with D perhaps matching TRBD1 (5 bases). Germline assignment: CDR1 SQVTM and CDR2 ANQGSEA. V dropped 7 bases and J dropped 0 bases, with 7 bases sitting between them. The CDR3 runs 13 residues. CDR3 protein: CSGRVSGANVLTF. DNA of the CDR3: TGCAGCGGCAGGGTCTCTGGGGCCAACGTCCTGACTTTC.

The V call is TRBV5-4, the J call TRBJ2-7, with TRBD2 matching over 11 bases. CDR1 and CDR2 from the germline V gene are SGHNT and YYREEE (reference sequence). V shed 3 bases, J shed 6 bases, and the junction held 8 bases outside the gene matches. The CDR3 runs 15 residues. CDR3 region: CASSSKTGTSGEQYF. CDR3 nucleotides: TGTGCCAGCAGCTCGAAAACCGGGACTAGCGGCGAGCAGTACTTC.

The chain recombines TRBV9 with TRBJ1-6; D perhaps matches TRBD1 (6 bases). The CDR3 loop spans 14 amino acids. The germline CDR1 and CDR2 sequences are SGDLS and YYNGEE. Trimming removed 2 bases from V and 6 bases from J, with 9 bases in between. CDR3 bases: TGTGCCAGCAGCGTCCCAGGGGCTAATTCACCCCTCCACTTT. The encoded protein is CASSVPGANSPLHF.

The rearrangement joins TRBV7-6 to TRBJ2-7; 9 positions match TRBD2. The CDR3 totals 14 residues. J was trimmed by 2 bases and V by 6 bases; bases with no gene match: 5. Looked up from germline, CDR1 is SGHVS and CDR2 is FNYEAQ. The CDR3 nucleotides read TGTGCCAGCAGTAGGCGGGGGGGCCCCTACGAGCAGTACTTC. Its protein is CASSRRGGPYEQYF.

The chain recombines TRBV7-9 with TRBJ2-2; possible D gene TRBD2, 5 bases. The germline CDR1 and CDR2 sequences are SEHNR and FQNEAQ (reference sequence). Between the trimmed V and J ends, which lost 7 bases and 3 bases, there was a span of 15 bases. There are 15 residues in the CDR3. This CDR3 reads CASNDFRGYTGELFF. The CDR3 nucleotides are TGTGCCAGCAACGACTTTCGGGGTTACACCGGGGAGCTGTTTTTT.

This chain connects TRBV15 to TRBJ1-1; D not resolved. The germline V and J ends were trimmed by 9 bases and 1 base, with 9 bases remaining between them. This CDR3 contains 12 residues. Per germline, CDR1 LNHNV and CDR2 YYDKDF (reference sequence). Written as DNA, the CDR3 is TGTGCCACTTCTCTGAGGAACACTGAAGCTTTCTTT. This gives the protein CATSLRNTEAFF.

The gene calls are TRBV5-1 and TRBJ1-4, with D hard to call. Trimming took off 3 bases at V and 3 bases at J, with 15 bases between the two ends. This CDR3 has 16 residues. Germline assignment: CDR1 SGHRS and CDR2 YFSETQ. Here the CDR3 DNA reads TGCGCCAGCAGCTCGCATTCCCGTAGTCCTAATGAAAAACTGTTTTTT. Amino acid sequence: CASSSHSRSPNEKLFF.

In nucleotides, the CDR3 is TGCGCCAGCACCAAAGGCCCCCTAGCGGTGGCCTACGAGCAGTACTTC. Translated: CASTKGPLAVAYEQYF. The J gene is TRBJ2-7, the V gene TRBV5-1, with 7 bases matching TRBD2. CDR3 length: 16 amino acids. Germline V CDR1 and CDR2: SGHRS, YFSETQ. V shed 6 bases, J shed 2 bases, and the junction held 14 bases outside the gene matches.

This clone was detected only once. The V and J genes are TRBV5-5 and TRBJ2-7, with D possibly being TRBD1 (5 bases). This CDR3 has 16 residues. Trimming took off 4 bases at V and 0 bases at J, with 17 bases between the two ends. CDR1 and CDR2 from the germline V gene are SGHKS and YYEKEE (reference sequence). The CDR3: CASSSYRSLSSYEQYF. The CDR3 region has the DNA TGTGCCAGCAGCAGCTACAGGAGCCTGAGCTCCTACGAGCAGTACTTC.

CDR3 sequence: CASSFSTGMNTEAFF. The CDR3 coding sequence is TGTGCCAGCAGCTTCTCGACAGGGATGAACACTGAAGCTTTCTTT. The V call is TRBV5-6, the J call TRBJ1-1, with 7 bases aligning to TRBD1. J was trimmed by 0 bases and V by 2 bases; bases with no gene match: 4. This CDR3 is 15 amino acids long. Germline loops: CDR1 SGHDT, CDR2 YYEEEE.

The V call is TRBV29-1, the J call TRBJ1-2; possibly TRBD1 for D (5 bases). The length of the CDR3 is 10 residues. From germline, CDR1 is SQVTM and CDR2 ANQGSEA. V gave up 6 bases and J gave up 10 bases, with 12 bases separating them. The CDR3 bases are TGCAGCGTCGTTAAGGGGTCCTACACCTTC. This gives the protein CSVVKGSYTF.

The chain recombines TRBV7-9 with TRBJ1-2; TRBD1 is a possible D gene (5 bases). Germline assignment: CDR1 SEHNR and CDR2 FQNEAQ (reference sequence). The germline V and J ends were trimmed by 5 bases and 3 bases, with 19 bases remaining between them. CDR3 length: 16 residues. This chain's CDR3 is CASSLMGQVQYYGYTF. The DNA of the CDR3 is TGTGCCAGCAGCCTCATGGGGCAGGTTCAATACTATGGCTACACCTTC.

A few counts support this clone. The chain is built from TRBV9 and TRBJ1-6, with 9 bases matching TRBD1. This CDR3 is built from 15 residues. Germline-derived CDR1 and CDR2 are SGDLS and YYNGEE. Trimming at V came to 0 bases and at J to 9 bases, leaving 4 bases not matched to a gene. In nucleotides, the CDR3 is TGTGCCAGCAGCGTAGATCAGGACAGGGGTTCACCCCTCCACTTT. Its translation is CASSVDQDRGSPLHF. Looking up the rest from reference TRBV9 and TRBJ1-6 gives the full variable domain: DSGVTQTPKHLITATGQRVTLRCSPRSGDLSVYWYQQSLDQGLQFLIQYYNGEERAKGNILERFSAQQFPDLHSELNLSSLELGDSALYFCASSVDQDRGSPLHFGNGTRLTVT.

This chain joins TRBV19 and TRBJ1-1, with unresolved D. This CDR3 is built from 16 residues. Germline values: CDR1 LNHDA, CDR2 SQIVND (reference sequence). Trimming left V 6 bases short and J 2 bases short, with 19 bases between. For the CDR3, the DNA is TGTGCCAGTAGGGATGTGGCGAGGGCTTTAAACACTGAAGCTTTCTTT. This gives the protein CASRDVARALNTEAFF.

The rearrangement joins TRBV6-5 to TRBJ2-5, with 8 nucleotides matching TRBD1. V lost 4 bases to trimming and J lost 5 bases; unmatched junction nucleotides: 9. The CDR3 length is 15 residues. Germline lookup yields CDR1 MNHEY and CDR2 SVGAGI. This CDR3 reads CASSLGQAIGETQYF. CDR3 nucleotide sequence: TGTGCCAGCAGTTTGGGACAGGCGATCGGGGAGACCCAGTACTTC.

CDR3 sequence (DNA): TGTGCCAGCAGCCCCTACGCAGGGGGCACTGGAAACACCATATATTTT. This sequence encodes CASSPYAGGTGNTIYF. The chain combines TRBV7-6 with TRBJ1-3, with 8 bases that match TRBD1. This CDR3 has 16 residues. V was pared by 5 bases and J by 2 bases, with 8 bases of the junction left unmatched. Germline loops: CDR1 SGHVS, CDR2 FNYEAQ. The whole variable domain, remainder taken from reference TRBV7-6 and TRBJ1-3, is GAGVSQSPRYKVTKRGQDVALRCDPISGHVSLYWYRQALGQGPEFLTYFNYEAQQDKSGLPNDRFSAERPEGSISTLTIQRTEQRDSAMYRCASSPYAGGTGNTIYFGEGSWLTVV.

Written as DNA, the CDR3 is TGTGCCAGCAGTTACGTGGGAGCCACTGAAGCTTTCTTT. Translated: CASSYVGATEAFF. V gene TRBV6-6 combines with J gene TRBJ1-1, with no clear D. This CDR3 has 13 residues. The germline gives CDR1 MNHNY, CDR2 SVGAGI (reference sequence). V was pared by 2 bases and J by 4 bases, with 8 bases between.